The sequence of this T cell receptor beta chain was determined in a study of control samples from healthy donors and cancer patients (TCRdb year 2020). The protocol used for the library was the immunoSEQ multiplex PCR assay. Drawn from immuneACCESS, this table holds only the in-frame rearrangements with V and J called that TCRdb kept. Clones are partly lost; checked studies trace under half to an unresolved V gene and leave the rest unexplained. The sample profile shows about 230,000 clones; over 75% of them were found once. The top ten clonotypes cover roughly 13% of the sample. V and J lose 0 bases and 7 bases, and a span of 10 bases separates them. The cysteine opens and the phenylalanine closes a CDR3 of 13 amino acids. The DNA shown is the 39-base CDR3, in frame from base 1. In the germline V gene, CDR1 corresponds to SGHRS and CDR2 to YFSETQ. This clone showed up just once. Its antigen specificity is not known. Base-call qualities are not available, and no considerably larger clone is one nucleotide away.

This TCR was sampled from a woman aged 60-70 years with lung cancer. The chain was built from TRBV5-1 and TRBJ1-1; the D gene lacks a confident call. Sequenced sample: PBMCs. This receptor has the CDR3 CASSLEVRFEAFF. The sequenced DNA is TGCGCCAGCAGCTTGGAAGTCAGATTTGAAGCTTTCTTT.